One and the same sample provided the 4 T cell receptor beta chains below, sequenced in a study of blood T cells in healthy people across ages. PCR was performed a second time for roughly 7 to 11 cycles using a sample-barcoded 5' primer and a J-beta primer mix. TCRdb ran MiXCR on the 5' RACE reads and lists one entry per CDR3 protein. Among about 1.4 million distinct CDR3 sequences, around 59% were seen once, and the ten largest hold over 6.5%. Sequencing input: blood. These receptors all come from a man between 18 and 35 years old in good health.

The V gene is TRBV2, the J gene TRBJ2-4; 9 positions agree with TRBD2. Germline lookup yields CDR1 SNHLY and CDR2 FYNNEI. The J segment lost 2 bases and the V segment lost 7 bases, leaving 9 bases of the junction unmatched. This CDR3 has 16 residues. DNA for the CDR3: TGTGCCAGCATCACGGCGGGACTAGCCCCCAAAAACATTCAGTACTTC. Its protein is CASITAGLAPKNIQYF.

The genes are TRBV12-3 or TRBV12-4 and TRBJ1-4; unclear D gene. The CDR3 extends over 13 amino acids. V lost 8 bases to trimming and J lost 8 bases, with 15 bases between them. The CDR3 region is CASHPPGNEKLFF. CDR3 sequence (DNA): TGTGCCAGCCACCCCCCGGGAAACGAAAAACTGTTTTTT.

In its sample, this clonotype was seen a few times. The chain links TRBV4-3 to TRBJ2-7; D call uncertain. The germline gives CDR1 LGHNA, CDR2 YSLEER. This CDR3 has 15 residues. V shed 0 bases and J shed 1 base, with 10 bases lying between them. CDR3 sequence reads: CASSQEVSGSYEQYF. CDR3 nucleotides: TGCGCCAGCAGCCAAGAGGTCAGTGGTTCCTACGAGCAGTACTTC.

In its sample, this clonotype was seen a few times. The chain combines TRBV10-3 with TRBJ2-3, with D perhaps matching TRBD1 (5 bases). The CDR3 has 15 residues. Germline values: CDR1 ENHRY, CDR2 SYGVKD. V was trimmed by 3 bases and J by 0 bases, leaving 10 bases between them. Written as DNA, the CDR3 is TGTGCCATCAGTGACAGGGCGATTAGCACAGATACGCAGTATTTT. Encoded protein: CAISDRAISTDTQYF.